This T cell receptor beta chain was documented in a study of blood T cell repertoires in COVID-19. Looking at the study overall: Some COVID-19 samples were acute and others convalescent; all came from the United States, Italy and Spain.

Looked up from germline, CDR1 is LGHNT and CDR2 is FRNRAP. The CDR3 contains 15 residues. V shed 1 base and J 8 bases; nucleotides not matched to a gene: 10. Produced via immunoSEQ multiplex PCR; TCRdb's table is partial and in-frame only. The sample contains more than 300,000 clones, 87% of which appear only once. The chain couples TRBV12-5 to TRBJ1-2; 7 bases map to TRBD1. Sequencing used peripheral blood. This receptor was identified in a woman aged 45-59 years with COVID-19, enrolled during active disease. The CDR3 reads CASGLGGQSGVGYTF. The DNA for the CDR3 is TGTGCTAGTGGTTTGGGGGGACAGAGTGGGGTCGGCTACACCTTC.